This entry lists 28 T cell receptor beta chains sequenced from one sample in a study of beta chain features in type 1 diabetes. Sequencing targeted expressed TCRB transcripts, as all isolated RNA had been reverse transcribed. The assay was immunoSEQ multiplex PCR, and TCRdb's table has in-frame clones only and misses some. The sample has around 170,000 clones, approximately 9.9% seen once. Input material: central memory CD4+ T cells from blood. Every receptor here comes from a young woman in good health.

This clone occurred a few times. The V and J genes are TRBV18 and TRBJ2-4; TRBD2 might be the D (6 bases). The germline V gene has CDR1 KGHSH and CDR2 LQKENI. CDR3 length: 15 residues. The germline V and J ends were trimmed by 0 bases and 6 bases, with 12 bases remaining between them. The CDR3 loop reads CASSPPGGGGNIQYF. The CDR3 nucleotides are TGTGCCAGCTCACCACCGGGGGGAGGAGGAAACATTCAGTACTTC.

V gene TRBV7-9 combines with J gene TRBJ1-1; 7 nucleotides line up with TRBD1. This CDR3 is built from 15 residues. With 3 bases clipped from V and 4 bases from J, the junction kept 8 bases outside the gene matches. In germline, CDR1 is SEHNR, CDR2 FQNEAQ (reference sequence). CDR3: CASSLALGGFTEAFF. CDR3 nucleotide sequence: TGTGCCAGCAGCTTGGCACTAGGGGGCTTCACTGAAGCTTTCTTT.

The rearrangement joins TRBV19 to TRBJ2-3; D gene uncertain. Germline-derived CDR1 and CDR2 are LNHDA and SQIVND (reference sequence). V was clipped by 5 bases and J by 1 base, with 13 bases between them. The CDR3 contains 15 residues. The DNA for the CDR3 is TGTGCCAGTAGTGCGGAGTCCCTGCGCACAGATACGCAGTATTTT. This sequence encodes CASSAESLRTDTQYF.

This clone was observed a few times. The rearrangement uses TRBV7-9 and TRBJ2-7; TRBD2 aligns across 7 bases. Looked up from germline, CDR1 is SEHNR and CDR2 is FQNEAQ (reference sequence). This CDR3 is built from 14 residues. The V gene end was trimmed by 3 bases and the J gene end by 4 bases; junction bases not matched to a gene: 6. CDR3 residues: CASSFGTTGYEQYF. For the CDR3, the DNA is TGTGCCAGCAGCTTTGGGACTACAGGATACGAGCAGTACTTC.

The V call is TRBV6-6, the J call TRBJ2-5, with D perhaps TRBD2 (5 bases). The CDR3 has 12 residues. The germline V and J ends were trimmed by 6 bases and 2 bases, with 7 bases remaining between them. Per germline, CDR1 MNHNY and CDR2 SVGAGI (reference sequence). CDR3 bases: TGTGCCAGCAGGTGGACTCAAGAGACCCAGTACTTC. Translation gives CASRWTQETQYF.

This clone appeared many times. V usage is TRBV30 and J usage is TRBJ2-1, with D unclear. V shed 1 base and J shed 0 bases, with 13 bases lying between them. Looked up from germline, CDR1 is GTSNPN and CDR2 is SVGIG (reference sequence). The CDR3 runs 16 residues. CDR3 sequence reads: CAWSDSSVSSYNEQFF. CDR3 bases: TGTGCCTGGAGTGACTCCTCCGTAAGCTCCTACAATGAGCAGTTCTTC.

This clone was counted a few times. This chain links TRBV27 with TRBJ2-3; the D gene is possibly TRBD2 (5 bases). CDR1 is MNHEY and CDR2 is SMNVEV in the germline V gene (reference sequence). The V and J ends lost 6 bases and 0 bases respectively, with 19 bases between them. CDR3 length: 17 residues. The CDR3, as DNA: TGTGCCAGCAGCAGTTATCGACTACGCACTAGCACAGATACGCAGTATTTT. Translating gives CASSSYRLRTSTDTQYF.

V usage is TRBV4-1 and J usage is TRBJ2-3; 8 positions match TRBD1. This CDR3 is built from 18 residues. Germline assignment: CDR1 MGHRA and CDR2 YSYEKL. V dropped 4 bases and J dropped 3; count of bases not matched to a gene: 15. CDR3 bases: TGCGCCAGCAGCCCCGAACGGGGCCAGGGGGCAAGAACAGATACGCAGTATTTT. Protein: CASSPERGQGARTDTQYF.

The CDR3 loop reads CASSSAGDSDTQYF. Written as DNA, the CDR3 is TGCGCCAGCAGCTCGGCGGGGGATTCAGATACGCAGTATTTT. The chain combines TRBV5-1 with TRBJ2-3; TRBD2 matches at 7 bases. From germline, CDR1 is SGHRS and CDR2 YFSETQ. With 3 bases clipped from V and 4 bases from J, the junction kept 5 bases outside the gene matches. The CDR3 sequence is 14 residues long.

This clone was recorded a few times. The rearrangement links TRBV30 to TRBJ1-1, with 9 positions matching TRBD1. The CDR3 runs 15 residues. From germline, CDR1 is GTSNPN and CDR2 SVGIG (reference sequence). The trim removed 3 bases at V and 3 bases at J, leaving 8 bases unmatched. CDR3 DNA sequence: TGTGCCTGGAGCCGACAGGGGGGTCGGCACACTGAAGCTTTCTTT. Its translation is CAWSRQGGRHTEAFF.

Many counts were recorded for this clone. This sequence joins TRBV5-1 and TRBJ2-3; possible D gene TRBD2, 6 bases. The germline V gene encodes CDR1 SGHRS and CDR2 YFSETQ. CDR3 length equals 15 residues. The ends were cut back, 2 bases at V and 2 bases at J, with 12 bases in the middle. The CDR3 bases are TGCGCCAGCAGCTTATCCGGGACTTACACAGATACGCAGTATTTT. Its protein is CASSLSGTYTDTQYF.

This clone was observed a handful of times. The DNA for the CDR3 is TGTGCCAGCAGCTTGGGCGGGGAGGGCAGAGATACGCAGTATTTT. It specifies CASSLGGEGRDTQYF. The gene calls are TRBV7-9 and TRBJ2-3; 7 bases are a match to TRBD2. J was trimmed by 5 bases and V by 3 bases; bases with no gene match: 8. CDR1 SEHNR and CDR2 FQNEAQ come from the germline V gene (reference sequence). There are 15 residues in the CDR3.

In its sample, this clone was seen a few times. This rearrangement joins TRBV7-9 to TRBJ2-5; D is perhaps TRBD1 (8 bases). V was shortened by 6 bases and J by 4 bases, with 12 bases between the two germline ends. CDR3 length: 13 amino acids. Germline assignment: CDR1 SEHNR and CDR2 FQNEAQ (reference sequence). CDR3 sequence reads: CASRSGTGETQYF. CDR3 nucleotides: TGTGCCAGCAGAAGCGGGACAGGAGAGACCCAGTACTTC.

Only a few counts were recorded for this clone. The J gene is TRBJ2-7, the V gene TRBV2; the match to TRBD2 covers 8 bases. Germline V gene lookup returns CDR1 SNHLY and CDR2 FYNNEI. This CDR3 is built from 12 residues. J gave up 6 bases and V 6 bases, and 4 bases lay outside the gene matches. DNA for the CDR3: TGTGCCAGCAGAGAAACTAGCGGCGAGCAGTACTTC. Translating it yields CASRETSGEQYF.

This chain uses TRBV7-2 with TRBJ2-5; the match to TRBD2 covers 9 bases. The CDR3 contains 17 residues. V lost 1 base, J lost 2 bases, and 8 bases stayed unmatched. CDR1 is SGHTA and CDR2 is FQGNSA in the germline V gene. The CDR3 bases are TGTGCCAGCAGCTTAGGGGGGCCTAGCGGGAATCAAGAGACCCAGTACTTC. This sequence encodes CASSLGGPSGNQETQYF.

This chain links TRBV5-4 with TRBJ2-7; tentatively, D is TRBD2 (5 bases). V lost 5 bases, J lost 7 bases, and 25 bases lay in between. The CDR3 loop spans 16 amino acids. In germline, CDR1 is SGHNT, CDR2 YYREEE (reference sequence). CDR3 residues: CASRKEASAPPGEQYF. DNA of the CDR3: TGTGCCAGCAGAAAAGAGGCTTCAGCTCCCCCGGGGGAGCAGTACTTC.

The chain joins TRBV5-1 to TRBJ2-7, with TRBD1 matching 8 bases. The V segment lost 4 bases and the J segment 3 bases; nucleotides outside the gene matches: 12. The CDR3 is 16 residues long. Per germline, CDR1 SGHRS and CDR2 YFSETQ. The CDR3 region has the DNA TGCGCCAGCAGCCCTTCCCCGGACAGGGCTATCTACGAGCAGTACTTC. This codes for CASSPSPDRAIYEQYF.

This CDR3 is CASSGQGGNNQPQHF. CDR3 nucleotide sequence: TGTGCCAGCTCAGGACAGGGCGGAAACAATCAGCCCCAGCATTTT. V and J are TRBV18 and TRBJ1-5; 8 bases align to TRBD1. The CDR3 loop spans 15 amino acids. The ends lost 5 bases at V and 3 bases at J; junction bases unmatched: 6. Germline CDR1 KGHSH, CDR2 LQKENI.

This clone was observed a few times. This sequence joins TRBV5-4 and TRBJ2-3; TRBD2 matches at 10 bases. With V trimmed by 3 bases and J by 12 bases, 7 bases remained unmatched. This CDR3 has 13 residues. CDR1 SGHNT and CDR2 YYREEE come from the germline V gene (reference sequence). CDR3 coding DNA: TGTGCCAGCAGCTCGGCAACTAGCGGGAAACAGTATTTT. Its translation: CASSSATSGKQYF.

This rearrangement joins TRBV27 to TRBJ2-7, with a tentative D call TRBD1 (5 bases). There are 13 residues in the CDR3. Germline V gene sequence: CDR1 MNHEY, CDR2 SMNVEV (reference sequence). Trimming left V 3 bases short and J 6 bases short, with 12 bases between. CDR3 sequence (DNA): TGTGCCAGCAGTTTCAGGGATCTCGGCGAGCAGTACTTC. It translates to CASSFRDLGEQYF.

This clone was seen only a few times. V is TRBV7-9 and J is TRBJ1-2; the match to TRBD1 covers 10 bases. Germline CDR1 and CDR2: SEHNR and FQNEAQ (reference sequence). Trimming took 0 bases from V and 8 from J; bases not matched to a gene: 6. This CDR3 comprises 15 residues. This CDR3 is CASSLATWTGGGYTF. For the CDR3, the DNA is TGTGCCAGCAGCTTAGCCACATGGACAGGGGGAGGCTACACCTTC.

The chain carries TRBV6-4 and TRBJ2-7; 8 bases align to TRBD1. CDR3 length: 12 amino acids. Germline CDR1 is MRHNA and CDR2 is SNTAGT. Trimming removed 11 bases from V and 5 bases from J; junction bases left unmatched: 8. Here the CDR3 DNA reads TGTGCCCTCAGGGGGCCTCTGGACGAGCAGTACTTC. It is translated as CALRGPLDEQYF.

This clone was counted a few times. This rearrangement joins TRBV10-3 to TRBJ1-6, with D uncertain. V dropped 0 bases and J dropped 10 bases, with 4 bases sitting between them. Germline V gene lookup returns CDR1 ENHRY and CDR2 SYGVKD. This CDR3 is 12 amino acids long. CDR3 region: CAISESGSPLHF. CDR3 sequence (DNA): TGTGCCATCAGTGAGTCGGGCTCACCCCTCCACTTT.

The chain combines TRBV28 with TRBJ1-6; D gene uncertain. Per germline, CDR1 MDHEN and CDR2 SYDVKM. This CDR3 has 13 amino acids. V lost 5 bases and J lost 5, with 7 bases in between. CDR3 sequence (DNA): TGTGCCAGCAGTCCCCCTGATAATTCACCCCTCCACTTT. It codes for CASSPPDNSPLHF.

The genes are TRBV9 and TRBJ1-1; possible D gene TRBD1, 6 bases. This CDR3 contains 13 residues. Germline V CDR1 and CDR2: SGDLS, YYNGEE. V lost 4 bases to trimming and J lost 7 bases, with 14 bases between them. The CDR3 DNA follows: TGTGCCAGCAGCAAAAACGGACAGTTTGAAGCTTTCTTT. This gives the protein CASSKNGQFEAFF.

V usage is TRBV18 and J usage is TRBJ1-5; perhaps TRBD1 as D (6 bases). The CDR3 has 14 residues. Per germline, CDR1 KGHSH and CDR2 LQKENI. V was cut by 1 base and J by 5 bases, with 9 bases left in between. DNA for the CDR3: TGTGCCAGCTCACCACAGGGGGGGGATCAGCCCCAGCATTTT. Amino acids: CASSPQGGDQPQHF.

Only a few counts were recorded for this clone. The CDR3 spells CASSRESGETQYF. The DNA for the CDR3 is TGTGCCAGCAGTCGGGAAAGCGGGGAGACCCAGTACTTC. This rearrangement joins TRBV7-3 to TRBJ2-5; D might be TRBD2 (6 bases). Germline lookup yields CDR1 SGHTA and CDR2 FQGTGA. Trimming took off 6 bases at V and 5 bases at J, with 13 bases between the two ends. The CDR3 extends over 13 amino acids. The variable domain in full, with the rest retrieved from reference TRBV7-3 and TRBJ2-5, is GAGVSQTPSNKVTEKGKYVELRCDPISGHTALYWYRQSLGQGPEFLIYFQGTGAADDSGLPNDRFFAVRPEGSVSTLKIQRTERGDSAVYLCASSRESGETQYFGPGTRLLVL.

This clone turned up a few times. The chain has TRBV30 and TRBJ2-7; 9 nucleotides match TRBD1. Germline CDR1 GTSNPN, CDR2 SVGIG (reference sequence). Unmatched junction bases numbered 12, after V lost 1 base and J lost 8 bases. The CDR3 has 15 residues. In DNA form, the CDR3 reads TGTGCCTGGAGTGGTTTGGGACAGGGATCATCTCAGCAGTACTTC. This translates into CAWSGLGQGSSQQYF.